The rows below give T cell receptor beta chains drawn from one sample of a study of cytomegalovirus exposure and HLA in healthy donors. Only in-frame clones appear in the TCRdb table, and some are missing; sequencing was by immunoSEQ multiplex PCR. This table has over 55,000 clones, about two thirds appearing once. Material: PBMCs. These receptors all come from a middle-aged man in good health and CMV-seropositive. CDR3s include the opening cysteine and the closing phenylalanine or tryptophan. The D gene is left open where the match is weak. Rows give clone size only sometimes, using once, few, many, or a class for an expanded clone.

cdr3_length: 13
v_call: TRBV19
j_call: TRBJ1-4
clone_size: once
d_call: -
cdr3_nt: TGTGCCAGTAGTATCAGGGACAAGGAAAAACTGTTTTTT
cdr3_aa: CASSIRDKEKLFF

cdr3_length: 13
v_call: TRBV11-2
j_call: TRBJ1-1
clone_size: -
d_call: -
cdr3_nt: TGTGCCAGCAGCTTAGATGGGAGCACTGAAGCTTTCTTT
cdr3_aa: CASSLDGSTEAFF

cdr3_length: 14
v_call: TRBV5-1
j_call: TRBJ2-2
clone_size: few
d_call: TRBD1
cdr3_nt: TGCGCCAGCAGCCCACAGGGGCCGGACGGGGAGCTGTTTTTT
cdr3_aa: CASSPQGPDGELFF

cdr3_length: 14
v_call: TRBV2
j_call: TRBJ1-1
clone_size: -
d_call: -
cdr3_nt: TGTGCCAGCACCCTTGGCGCGGTAAAACTTGAAGCTTTCTTT
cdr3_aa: CASTLGAVKLEAFF

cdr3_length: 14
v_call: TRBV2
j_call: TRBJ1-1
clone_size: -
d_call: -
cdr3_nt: TGTGCCAGCCTCCCAGGACAGCTGAACACTGAAGCTTTCTTT
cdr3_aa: CASLPGQLNTEAFF

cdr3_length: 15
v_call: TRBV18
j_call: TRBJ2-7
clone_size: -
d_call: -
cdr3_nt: TGTGCCAGCTCACTCCAGGCGAAGAGCTCCTACGAGCAGTACTTC
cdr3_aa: CASSLQAKSSYEQYF

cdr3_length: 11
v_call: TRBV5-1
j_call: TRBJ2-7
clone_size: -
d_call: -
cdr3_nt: TGCGCCAGCAGCTTTTTATACGAGCAGTACTTC
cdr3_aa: CASSFLYEQYF

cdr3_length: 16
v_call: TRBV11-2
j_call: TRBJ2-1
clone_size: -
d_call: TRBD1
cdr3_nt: TGTGCCAGCAGCTTAGCTTGGCAGGGGGCCCTCAATGAGCAGTTCTTC
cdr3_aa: CASSLAWQGALNEQFF

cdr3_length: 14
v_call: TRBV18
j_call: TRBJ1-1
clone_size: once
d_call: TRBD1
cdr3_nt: TGTGCCAGCTCCCCCGGACAGGCGAACACTGAAGCTTTCTTT
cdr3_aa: CASSPGQANTEAFF

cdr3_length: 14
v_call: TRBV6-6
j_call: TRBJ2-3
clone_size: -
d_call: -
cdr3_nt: TGTGCCAGCAGCTCGGACTACCAGGAAGATACGCAGTATTTT
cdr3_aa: CASSSDYQEDTQYF

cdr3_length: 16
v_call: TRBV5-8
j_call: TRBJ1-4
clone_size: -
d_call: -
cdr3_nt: TGTGCCAGCAGCTTGGGCCGGGGGGTGCTGAATGAAAAACTGTTTTTT
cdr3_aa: CASSLGRGVLNEKLFF

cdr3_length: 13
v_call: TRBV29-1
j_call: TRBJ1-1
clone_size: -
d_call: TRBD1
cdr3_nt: TGCAGCGCTGGACAGGGAATGAACACTGAAGCTTTCTTT
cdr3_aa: CSAGQGMNTEAFF

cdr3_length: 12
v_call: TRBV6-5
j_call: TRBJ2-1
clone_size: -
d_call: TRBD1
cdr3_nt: TGTGCCAGCAGTGGGACAGGGAATGAGCAGTTCTTC
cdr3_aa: CASSGTGNEQFF

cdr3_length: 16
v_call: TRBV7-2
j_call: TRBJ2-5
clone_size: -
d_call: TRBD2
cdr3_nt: TGTGCCAGCAGCCTTAGAGGGACTAGCGGACCAGAGACCCAGTACTTC
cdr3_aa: CASSLRGTSGPETQYF

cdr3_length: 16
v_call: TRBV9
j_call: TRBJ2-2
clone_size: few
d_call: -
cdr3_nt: TGTGCCAGCAGCGACAGAACTCAGGTGAACACTGGGGAGCTGTTTTTT
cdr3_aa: CASSDRTQVNTGELFF

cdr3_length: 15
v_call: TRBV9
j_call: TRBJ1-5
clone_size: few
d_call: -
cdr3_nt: TGTGCCAGCAGCCCGGGACACTCTAGCAATCAGCCCCAGCATTTT
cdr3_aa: CASSPGHSSNQPQHF